This T cell receptor beta chain was sequenced during a study of OX40 agonist ivuxolimab in advanced cancers. Study in general: With ivuxolimab, an agonistic anti-OX40 (CD134) antibody, patients were treated.

Assay used: immunoSEQ multiplex PCR; TCRdb lists only in-frame clones, some missing. The sample includes about 80,000 clones, roughly 84% of them seen just once. Germline loops: CDR1 LGHNT, CDR2 FRNRAP. The CDR3 is 13 amino acids. V was cut by 7 bases and J by 4 bases, with 11 bases left in between. The source was CD4+ or CD8+ T cells sorted from blood, collected in a trial of the OX40 agonist ivuxolimab. This receptor was identified in an adult with an advanced solid tumor such as melanoma, head and neck, liver or kidney cancer. The rearrangement uses TRBV12-5 and TRBJ1-5, with a possible D match to TRBD1 (6 bases). CDR3 in DNA: TGTGCTAGTGCCTTAACAGGGAATCAGCCCCAGCATTTT. Amino acid sequence: CASALTGNQPQHF.